This T cell receptor (beta chain) was observed in a study of cytomegalovirus exposure and HLA in healthy donors (dated by TCRdb to about 2017). For the wider study: An earlier analysis of roughly 610 of the donors reported under 300 Gb of sequence data and 100 million to 120 million unique TCR beta sequences obtained from some 170 million T cells. Along with the roughly 670-subject first cohort, a separate validation cohort of approximately 110 different subjects was used. The genetic ancestry cluster associated with self-reported Caucasian donors included about 84% of the roughly 410 genotyped donors. Approximately 300 gigabases of sequencing data and some 85 million unique TCR sequences were included in an early release covering around 600 HLA-typed donors. The study combined high-throughput TCR immunosequencing, statistical association of individual TCRs with disease status, and machine learning to predict cytomegalovirus infection status. Rather than drawing on any new phenotypic data, the later analysis identified candidate immune exposures from TCR beta sequences and the way those sequences occurred across donors. Genome-wide SNP genotypes for about 60% of the roughly 700 donors were used in a later genetic analysis, which treated that subset as a discovery cohort. All discovery cohort repertoires had been generated on a single sequencing platform. Typing coverage varied by locus: roughly 620-640 donors for A, B, C, DRB1 and DQB1; approximately 500 for DQA1; about 600 for DPA1; around 490 for DPB1. HLA typing included class I and class II loci at four-digit resolution. The study used immunosequencing to profile the T cell repertoires of approximately 630 subjects and linked those repertoires to cytomegalovirus serostatus. Donor age, sex, ethnicity and CMV serostatus were compiled alongside the repertoire data. Across around 400 genotyped donors of the cohort, an average of about 220,000 unique TCR beta nucleotide sequences per donor were sequenced, and 15% to 20% of those sequences were non-productive. To study patterns of TCR occurrence, a later analysis re-analyzed previously published TCR beta repertoires from 650 to 750 donors and added high-resolution HLA genotyping. The study aimed to test whether signatures of past pathogen exposure could be identified by cataloging public T cell receptors. To decide whether each TCR beta V gene segment behaved as functional or pseudogenic, an earlier analysis of approximately 590 of the donors relied on high-throughput TCR beta sequencing. A handful of DR-DQ haplotypes were handled as single units for association and clustering because linkage in the cohort was strong.

Library method: the immunoSEQ multiplex PCR assay. A mixture of 60 forward primers for TCR Vbeta segments and 13 reverse primers for TCR Jbeta segments was used in the multiplex PCR. The CDR3 region of rearranged TCR beta genes was amplified from genomic DNA with a multiplex PCR assay. The Illumina HiSeq System was used to sequence the amplified TCR beta libraries as 87-base-pair reads. The study's own analysis went as follows. In a later analysis, roughly 80 million unique TCR beta chains were counted across the 666 repertoires, and roughly 11 million of these chains were shared by at least two donors. Raw reads were error-corrected and collapsed into unique sequences with a nearest-neighbor algorithm that merged closely related sequences to remove PCR and sequencing errors. Alignment of CDR3 sequences to IMGT reference sequences was used to assign V, D and J gene segments. For a sequence to be retained, a match of at least six nucleotides was required to both a V gene segment and a J gene segment. A rearrangement was called productive if the CDR3 had no stop codons and remained in frame with V and J, and every other rearrangement was called non-productive. Following IMGT convention, CDR3 was defined as the stretch from the second conserved V-encoded cysteine up to the conserved J-encoded phenylalanine. Sequences without an unambiguous match to a single V gene segment were excluded from the earlier analysis of 587 of the donors. In an earlier analysis of almost 600 of the donors, a V segment was called functional when productive rearrangements were above 56.7%, and segregating when the standard deviation between donors exceeded 5%. A statistical classification framework was developed to diagnose cytomegalovirus status using the catalog of TCR beta chain sequences. A later analysis assigned V and J genes by comparing TCR nucleotide sequences with IMGT/GENE-DB human TR gene sequences. In a later analysis, CDR3 sequences and most-parsimonious VDJ recombination scenarios were assigned using the TCRdist pipeline. A later analysis defined each TCR beta chain by its CDR3 amino acid sequence plus V-gene family, and excluded reads lacking a unique V-gene family. In a later analysis, 450 to 600 highly shared, low-generation-probability nucleotide sequences were removed to address suspected cross-contamination and a sequencing artifact. For each public chain, a later analysis derived a clonal expansion index from normalized ranks of inferred template counts within each repertoire. In a later analysis, generation probabilities were computed with a VDJ recombination model fitted to out-of-frame rearrangements, and the resulting probabilities were checked against IGoR. In a later analysis, TCR-TCR, TCR-HLA and TCR-CMV co-occurrence was scored with hypergeometric tests, and a repertoire-size bias correction was applied to TCR pairs. A later analysis estimated false discovery rates by permuting HLA or CMV assignments 20 times. In a later analysis, co-occurring TCRs were grouped using DBSCAN, with TCRdist sequence similarity added in when clustering inside HLA-allele-positive subsets. Repertoires with fewer than 30,000 or more than 120,000 public chains, plus five repertoires with anomalous nucleotide sharing, were excluded from co-occurrence clustering. The source is immuneACCESS, and TCRdb retained only in-frame sequences with V and J called. Part of the clones is not carried over; for the studies checked, unresolved V genes explain less than half of this, and the remainder is unexplained. Clone size and the V and J calls come from that table; the DNA yielded D and trimming. This sample holds around 77,000 clones; around 78% were observed only once. The top ten clones comprise about 3.5% of the sample.

The cohort consisted of some 730 healthy bone marrow donors. Cohort members were all nominally healthy when sampled, although unrecorded immune exposures were likely present. The donor was CMV seronegative and belonged to the group of around 350 seronegative cohort members. A peripheral blood sample was provided by each donor, and peripheral blood mononuclear cells were used for TCR beta sequencing. The Qiagen DNeasy Blood Extraction Kit was used to extract genomic DNA from the blood cell samples. Summary of the overall study and its limitations: Correlated functional status among segregating V segments might be attributable to linkage disequilibrium, but an unknown experimental factor could not be ruled out. In vitro tests confirmed that a few of the cytomegalovirus-associated TCR beta chains recognize cytomegalovirus antigens. The authors suggested that the approach could potentially be extended to other disease states and immunological phenotypes. Immune exposure information for the cohort was limited to CMV serostatus. A further reported finding was that TCR beta sequences accurately predicted the HLA-A and HLA-B alleles for most subjects in the first cohort. In a later analysis, HLA-associated TCR beta chains showed more clonal expansion and lower generation probabilities than non-associated chains that were equally common. In a later analysis, TCR association rates were found to vary across HLA loci, with the most associated TCRs seen for DRB1 alleles and the fewest for HLA-C alleles. In a later genetic analysis, a missense DCLRE1C variant was associated with V-gene and J-gene trimming of TCR beta chains, and the association was replicated in an independent cohort. A cluster of highly shared sequence variants was judged likely to represent a technical artifact of the sequencing pipeline. Broadly in line with IMGT annotations, most TCR beta V segments showed up in productive rearrangements about 87% or about 30% of the time in an earlier analysis of several hundred of the donors. Assigning TCR associations to individual alleles was difficult when HLA alleles, especially DR and DQ, strongly co-occurred. In a later analysis, several top co-occurrence clusters were reported to appear linked to parvovirus B19, influenza, CMV and Epstein-Barr virus. Across donors, most TCR sequences were observed very rarely, whereas some public TCRs were present in many individuals. In a later analysis, most CMV-associated TCR beta chains were found to appear HLA-restricted, with HLA associations seemingly driven largely by CMV exposure. Because counts were too low, 15 to 20 rarely observed V segments, including chromosome 9 orphons, were excluded from the earlier analysis of fewer than 650 of the donors. Roughly uniform sequencing depth across donors was assumed in presence/absence analyses, although this assumption may not hold. A total of 150 to 200 TCR beta chains were listed by the study as associated with cytomegalovirus. The classifier was reported to diagnose cytomegalovirus status with high specificity and sensitivity in both the original cohort and the validation cohort. Because HLA typing was unavailable for some donors at each locus, only the typed subset was used in association tests. At a false discovery rate of 0.05, a later analysis linked 16,951 TCR beta sequences to specific HLA alleles. Some IMGT-functional V segments, including TRBV6-2 and TRBV6-3, could not be told apart with the 87-base-pair reads, so those segments were excluded. The cohort was sequenced for TCR beta chains only, and without alpha or paired-chain data the features that could be detected were limited. A later genetic analysis reported fewer N-insertions in productive TCRs among donors in an Asian-associated ancestry cluster than the roughly 670-donor mean.

This clone was seen a handful of times. This clone's antigen is unknown. Per-base quality was not reported, and no clone a single base away is much larger than it. Taken from the germline V gene (reference sequence), the CDR1 and CDR2 loops are LNHDA and SQIVND. Between the V and J ends, shortened by 6 bases and 2 bases respectively, the junction contains 17 bases. Spanning cysteine to phenylalanine, the CDR3 consists of 15 amino acids. CDR3 DNA is the only sequence kept; it has 45 bases, read in frame from the first base. The sequence derives from a man aged 35 to 55 in good health and CMV-seronegative. The sample consisted of PBMCs. The rearranged chain carries TRBV19 and TRBJ2-7; the D gene is perhaps TRBD2, on 5 matching bases. The bases read TGTGCCAGTAGATCGTTCTACCGGGATACCTACGAGCAGTACTTC. It translates as CASRSFYRDTYEQYF.